The source of this TCR beta chain is a study of T cells after yellow fever vaccination. Overall study: Fractions of low cell number were prepared using SMART-Seq v4 Ultra Low Input. Overall study results and limits: There was a possibility that FACS-sorted repertoires contained abundant clonotypes contaminating from the bulk population.

The CDR3 length is 13 residues. The germline V gene encodes CDR1 MNHEY and CDR2 SVGEGT. Trimming stripped 4 bases from V and 6 bases from J, with 12 bases between. TCRdb ran MiXCR on the 5' RACE reads and lists one entry per CDR3 protein. The repertoire consists of about 220,000 distinct CDR3 sequences, with under 3.5% occurring once and the leading ten covering under 3.5%. In the case of this clonotype: The antigen remains unidentified.

The sample was CD4+ T cells sorted from PBMCs, taken 10 days after the yellow fever booster vaccination. The V gene is TRBV6-2 or TRBV6-3, the J gene TRBJ1-1, with D possibly TRBD1 on 6 matching bases. This receptor was identified in a man between 18 and 29 years old who received the YFV17D yellow fever vaccine. CDR3 amino acids: CASSSNRVSEAFF. As DNA, the CDR3 is TGTGCCAGCAGTTCCAACAGGGTGTCTGAAGCTTTCTTT.